This T cell receptor beta chain comes out of a study of graft-versus-host responses after intestinal transplantation. Concerning this clone: The antigen is unknown.

TCRdb keeps only in-frame clones here, not all; method: immunoSEQ multiplex PCR. Found here are over 85,000 clones, around 93% of them singletons; the top ten hold roughly 0.5%. V lost 6 bases to trimming and J lost 0 bases, with 11 bases between them. The germline CDR1 and CDR2 sequences are SNHLY and FYNNEI. The CDR3 contains 14 residues. The source of this sequence is a human donor who received an intestinal transplant. The chain joins TRBV2 to TRBJ1-1; maybe TRBD1 (5 bases). This material consisted of unstimulated CD8+ T cells sorted from spleen or lymph node cells, taken before intestinal transplant. CDR3 residues: CASSQGNLNTEAFF. The CDR3 nucleotides are TGTGCCAGCAGCCAGGGAAATTTGAACACTGAAGCTTTCTTT.